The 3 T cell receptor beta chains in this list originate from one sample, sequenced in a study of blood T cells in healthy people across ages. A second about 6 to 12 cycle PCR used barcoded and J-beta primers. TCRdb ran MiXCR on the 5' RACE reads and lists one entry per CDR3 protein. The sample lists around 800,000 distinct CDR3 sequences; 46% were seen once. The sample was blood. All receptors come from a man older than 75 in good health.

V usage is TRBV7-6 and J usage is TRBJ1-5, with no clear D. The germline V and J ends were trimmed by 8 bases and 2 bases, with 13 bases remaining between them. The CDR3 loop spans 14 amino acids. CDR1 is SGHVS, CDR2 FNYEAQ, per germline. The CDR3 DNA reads TGTGCCAGCGGACCTACAGTAGGCAATCAGCCCCAGCATTTT. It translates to CASGPTVGNQPQHF.

The DNA for the CDR3 is TGCAGTGCGAAGTCCCCTCTACCCTCCTACAATGAGCAGTTCTTC. It translates to CSAKSPLPSYNEQFF. The V and J genes are TRBV20-1 and TRBJ2-1; D call uncertain. V dropped 6 bases and J dropped 0 bases, with 15 bases sitting between them. The CDR3 loop spans 15 amino acids. Germline V CDR1 and CDR2: DFQATT, SNEGSKA (reference sequence).

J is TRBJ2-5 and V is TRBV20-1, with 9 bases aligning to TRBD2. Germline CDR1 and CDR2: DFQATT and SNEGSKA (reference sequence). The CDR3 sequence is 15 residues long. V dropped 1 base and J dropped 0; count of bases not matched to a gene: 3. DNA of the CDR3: TGCAGTGCTAGAGTAGGGACTAGCCACCAAGAGACCCAGTACTTC. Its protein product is CSARVGTSHQETQYF.